This T cell receptor (beta chain) was sequenced for a study of blood T cell repertoires in COVID-19. Whole-study context: Both acute and convalescent COVID-19 samples were obtained from the United States, Italy and Spain.

This clone was observed a few times. J was trimmed by 8 bases and V by 3 bases; bases with no gene match: 6. The CDR3 runs to 14 residues. Germline V lookup: CDR1 LNHDA, CDR2 SQIVND (reference sequence). Per the original methods: How many nucleated cells were present was estimated from reference gene primer amplification. The data were produced by immunoSEQ multiplex PCR, yet TCRdb's version contains in-frame clones alone and is incomplete. V and J calls and clone size are those listed in that table; D and trimming were worked out from the DNA. The data hold around 480,000 clones, with about 87% observed a single time.

The rearrangement links TRBV19 to TRBJ1-5; TRBD1 agrees at 8 bases. The sample comprised peripheral blood. This clonotype was sampled from a woman aged 45-65 years with COVID-19, enrolled during active disease. The CDR3 loop reads CASSIRQGNKPQHF. CDR3 bases: TGTGCCAGTAGTATCAGACAGGGGAATAAGCCCCAGCATTTT.